The 9 T cell receptor beta chains in this list originate from one sample, sequenced in a study of OX40 agonist ivuxolimab in advanced cancers. Profiling relied on immunoSEQ multiplex PCR, and the TCRdb table lists in-frame clones only, not all of them. The repertoire holds 71,000 or so clones, with around 84% as singletons. The starting material was CD4+ or CD8+ T cells sorted from blood, obtained in a trial of the OX40 agonist ivuxolimab. The receptors shown here come from an adult with an advanced solid tumor such as melanoma, head and neck, liver or kidney cancer.

This clone has a handful of counts. DNA for the CDR3: TGTGCCACCAGAACTACTAGCGACCCCGCCTCCTACAATGAGCAGTTCTTC. Translated: CATRTTSDPASYNEQFF. The V call is TRBV15, the J call TRBJ2-1; 7 positions match TRBD2. Unmatched junction bases numbered 11, after V lost 6 bases and J lost 0 bases. This CDR3 has 17 residues. Germline V gene data show CDR1 as LNHNV and CDR2 as YYDKDF (reference sequence). The variable domain in full, completed from reference TRBV15 and TRBJ2-1, reads DAMVIQNPRYQVTQFGKPVTLSCSQTLNHNVMYWYQQKSSQAPKLLFHYYDKDFNNEADTPDNFQSRRPNTSFCFLDIRSPGLGDTAMYLCATRTTSDPASYNEQFFGPGTRLTVL.

This clone was detected once. Other DNA variants within this sample encode the same CDR3. The rearrangement links TRBV6-5 to TRBJ1-5; D is undetermined. The germline gives CDR1 MNHEY, CDR2 SVGAGI. V lost 8 bases, J lost 0 bases, and 8 bases lay in between. The CDR3 is made up of 13 amino acids. CDR3 in amino acids: CASRRDSNQPQHF. CDR3 in DNA: TGTGCCAGCCGGAGGGATAGCAATCAGCCCCAGCATTTT.

The chain uses TRBV7-2 and TRBJ2-5, with TRBD1 identical over 8 bases. The CDR3 consists of 14 residues. V dropped 4 bases and J dropped 5; count of bases not matched to a gene: 6. The germline V gene has CDR1 SGHTA and CDR2 FQGNSA. CDR3 in DNA: TGTGCCAGCAGCTCACAGGGGGAAGGGGAGACCCAGTACTTC. Translation: CASSSQGEGETQYF. Full variable domain (outside the CDR3, taken from reference TRBV7-2 and TRBJ2-5): GAGVSQSPSNKVTEKGKDVELRCDPISGHTALYWYRQSLGQGLEFLIYFQGNSAPDKSGLPSDRFSAERTGGSVSTLTIQRTQQEDSAVYLCASSSQGEGETQYFGPGTRLLVL.

The chain couples TRBV7-9 to TRBJ1-1; the D is unclear. This CDR3 is built from 12 residues. Trimming took off 1 base at V and 7 bases at J, with 7 bases between the two ends. Germline CDR1 and CDR2: SEHNR and FQNEAQ (reference sequence). The CDR3 loop is CASSLEWSEAFF. In DNA, the CDR3 is TGTGCCAGCAGCTTAGAGTGGAGTGAAGCTTTCTTT.

This sequence joins TRBV27 and TRBJ1-2; D remains unclear. Per germline, CDR1 MNHEY and CDR2 SMNVEV (reference sequence). This CDR3 comprises 15 residues. V lost 0 bases and J lost 7, with 15 bases in between. The CDR3 DNA reads as TGTGCCAGCAGTTTATCAGGTTTTGTCGTGGGTGGCTACACCTTC. This sequence encodes CASSLSGFVVGGYTF.

The chain recombines TRBV9 with TRBJ1-2; D is perhaps TRBD1 (6 bases). The V and J ends lost 4 bases and 1 base respectively, with 11 bases between them. The CDR3 spans 14 residues. CDR1 SGDLS and CDR2 YYNGEE come from the germline V gene. DNA of the CDR3: TGTGCCAGCAGCTTAGGACAGTTTAACTATGGCTACACCTTC. Translated: CASSLGQFNYGYTF.

This clone was observed once. The chain couples TRBV14 to TRBJ2-5; possibly TRBD2 for D (7 bases). V was cut by 0 bases and J by 1 base, with 15 bases left in between. Germline loops: CDR1 SGHDN, CDR2 FVKESK. This CDR3 has 17 amino acids. DNA of the CDR3: TGTGCCAGCAGCCAAGAACGGCGGGGGCCTTTCCAAGAGACCCAGTACTTC. It is translated as CASSQERRGPFQETQYF. Supplemented by reference TRBV14 and TRBJ2-5, the full variable domain reads EAGVTQFPSHSVIEKGQTVTLRCDPISGHDNLYWYRRVMGKEIKFLLHFVKESKQDESGMPNNRFLAERTGGTYSTLKVQPAELEDSGVYFCASSQERRGPFQETQYFGPGTRLLVL.

CDR3 protein: CASSPRTSGGNQETQYF. In DNA form, the CDR3 reads TGCGCCAGCAGCCCGCGGACTAGCGGGGGGAACCAAGAGACCCAGTACTTC. The rearrangement joins TRBV5-1 to TRBJ2-5; TRBD2 aligns across 14 bases. CDR1 and CDR2 (germline): SGHRS, YFSETQ. The CDR3 contains 17 residues. Unmatched junction bases numbered 5, after V lost 4 bases and J lost 0 bases.

This chain connects TRBV7-9 to TRBJ2-3; D not resolved. The CDR3 is 15 residues long. Germline-derived CDR1 and CDR2 are SEHNR and FQNEAQ (reference sequence). The V gene lost 4 bases and the J gene lost 3 bases, with 14 bases spanning the gap. The CDR3 loop is CASSSGRRQTDTQYF. The CDR3 nucleotides are TGTGCCAGCAGCTCCGGCCGTCGTCAGACAGATACGCAGTATTTT.